Listed below are T cell receptor beta chains from one sample, sequenced in a study of cytomegalovirus exposure and HLA in healthy donors. The data were produced by immunoSEQ multiplex PCR, yet TCRdb's version contains in-frame clones alone and is incomplete. The data hold some 110,000 clones, with roughly 76% observed a single time. The sequenced material came from PBMCs. All receptors come from a woman aged 55-69 years in good health and CMV-seropositive. Both conserved end residues are part of each CDR3. D genes are given only for firm matches. Clone size is given for some rows only: seen once, a few or many times, or a class if the clone is expanded.

j_gene | abundance | d_gene | v_gene | CDR3aa | CDR3nt
TRBJ1-4 | . | . | TRBV19 | CASSIARGTEKLFF | TGTGCCAGTAGTATAGCTAGGGGGACTGAAAAACTGTTTTTT
TRBJ2-4 | . | . | TRBV6-5 | CASRSSELAKNIQYF | TGTGCCAGCAGAAGCTCCGAACTAGCCAAAAACATTCAGTACTTC
TRBJ1-2 | . | . | TRBV18 | CASSISQGLDGYTF | TGTGCCAGCTCCATCAGTCAGGGGTTGGATGGCTACACCTTC
TRBJ2-2 | . | . | TRBV6-1 | CASSELYGSDTGELFF | TGTGCCAGCAGTGAATTGTACGGGAGTGACACCGGGGAGCTGTTTTTT
TRBJ1-4 | . | TRBD1 | TRBV5-1 | CASSLGQGVNDEKLFF | TGCGCCAGCAGCTTGGGACAGGGGGTGAATGATGAAAAACTGTTTTTT
TRBJ2-3 | . | . | TRBV7-2 | CASSLSIADTQYF | TGTGCCAGCAGCTTATCTATAGCAGATACGCAGTATTTT
TRBJ1-1 | . | . | TRBV28 | CASSLRDEAFF | TGTGCCAGCAGTTTAAGAGATGAAGCTTTCTTT
TRBJ2-3 | . | TRBD2 | TRBV4-2 | CASSQRLAGAVDTQYF | TGTGCCAGCAGCCAGAGACTAGCGGGAGCTGTGGATACGCAGTATTTT
TRBJ2-7 | . | . | TRBV6-6 | CASNLGRETSYEEQYF | TGTGCCAGCAACTTGGGGCGGGAAACATCCTACGAAGAGCAGTACTTC
TRBJ1-2 | . | TRBD1 | TRBV7-2 | CASSALTGGYGYTF | TGTGCCAGCAGCGCTCTGACAGGGGGCTATGGCTACACCTTC
TRBJ2-1 | . | TRBD2 | TRBV13 | CASSLGLAGLNEQFF | TGTGCCAGCAGCCTCGGACTAGCGGGGTTGAATGAGCAGTTCTTC
TRBJ1-1 | . | TRBD1 | TRBV6-1 | CASTIGQASYTEAFF | TGTGCCAGCACAATCGGACAGGCCTCTTACACTGAAGCTTTCTTT
TRBJ1-1 | . | . | TRBV27 | CASSLLGGSTEAFF | TGTGCCAGCAGTTTATTAGGTGGGAGTACTGAAGCTTTCTTT
TRBJ2-7 | . | TRBD1 | TRBV30 | CAWSVMGQGAREQYF | TGTGCCTGGAGTGTAATGGGACAGGGGGCGCGGGAGCAGTACTTC
TRBJ2-7 | . | . | TRBV7-2 | CASSLEVSGEQYF | TGTGCCAGCAGCTTAGAAGTCTCGGGAGAGCAGTACTTC
TRBJ2-5 | . | . | TRBV30 | CAWSVAAETQYF | TGTGCCTGGAGTGTGGCAGCGGAGACCCAGTACTTC
TRBJ2-5 | . | . | TRBV30 | CAWSVGLTQYF | TGTGCCTGGAGTGTAGGACTGACCCAGTACTTC
TRBJ2-3 | . | . | TRBV27 | CASIGPGLDTQYF | TGTGCCAGCATTGGACCGGGACTAGATACGCAGTATTTT
TRBJ2-1 | . | . | TRBV2 | CASSKSWEFIPFF | TGTGCCAGCAGTAAGTCCTGGGAGTTTATTCCGTTCTTC
TRBJ1-2 | . | TRBD1 | TRBV10-3 | CAIMSTGGTYGYTF | TGTGCCATCATGTCGACAGGGGGCACCTATGGCTACACCTTC
TRBJ2-5 | . | TRBD2 | TRBV6-7 | CARRDERETSKTQYF | TGTGCCAGAAGGGACGAGCGGGAAACGTCGAAGACCCAGTACTTC
TRBJ1-4 | . | . | TRBV7-9 | CASSFGGGFEKLFF | TGTGCCAGCAGCTTTGGGGGGGGATTTGAAAAACTGTTTTTT
TRBJ2-5 | . | TRBD2 | TRBV7-8 | CASSRYSPGLAGVTETQYF | TGTGCCAGCAGCCGGTACTCTCCGGGACTAGCGGGAGTAACCGAGACCCAGTACTTC
TRBJ2-1 | . | TRBD1 | TRBV6-1 | CASEGQDGSNEQFF | TGTGCCAGCGAGGGACAGGATGGGTCCAATGAGCAGTTCTTC
TRBJ2-7 | . | TRBD1 | TRBV28 | CASSAPGQSYEQYF | TGTGCCAGCAGTGCCCCGGGACAGTCCTACGAGCAGTACTTC
TRBJ2-7 | . | . | TRBV18 | CASSPRVAGAYEQYF | TGTGCCAGCTCACCAAGGGTGGCGGGCGCCTACGAGCAGTACTTC
TRBJ1-4 | . | . | TRBV5-1 | CASSPGGARANEKLFF | TGCGCCAGCAGCCCTGGTGGAGCGAGGGCTAATGAAAAACTGTTTTTT
TRBJ1-1 | . | . | TRBV29-1 | CSVVPWDKPDTEAFF | TGCAGCGTTGTACCTTGGGACAAGCCAGACACTGAAGCTTTCTTT
TRBJ1-1 | . | TRBD1 | TRBV19 | CASSTRTGDVPEAFF | TGTGCCAGTAGTACCCGGACAGGGGATGTCCCTGAAGCTTTCTTT
TRBJ2-5 | . | TRBD2 | TRBV5-1 | CASSLAPSGKGETQYF | TGCGCCAGCAGCTTGGCCCCTAGCGGGAAGGGAGAGACCCAGTACTTC
TRBJ1-1 | . | . | TRBV5-5 | CASSTVRYTEAFF | TGTGCCAGCAGCACTGTGCGGTACACTGAAGCTTTCTTT
TRBJ2-5 | . | TRBD1 | TRBV7-2 | CASSWTGGGETQYF | TGTGCCAGCAGCTGGACAGGGGGCGGGGAGACCCAGTACTTC
TRBJ2-7 | . | . | TRBV7-2 | CASSLDVASLYEQYF | TGTGCCAGCAGCTTAGATGTGGCCTCCCTCTACGAGCAGTACTTC
TRBJ2-4 | . | . | TRBV7-9 | CASSRGATGSQNSQYF | TGTGCCAGCAGCCGGGGGGCAACAGGGTCACAAAACAGTCAGTACTTC
TRBJ2-5 | few | . | TRBV7-9 | CASSSAGHSQETQYF | TGTGCCAGCAGTTCAGCAGGACACTCCCAAGAGACCCAGTACTTC
TRBJ1-3 | . | . | TRBV19 | CASSIDTRAGNTIYF | TGTGCCAGTAGTATAGACACGAGAGCTGGAAACACCATATATTTT
TRBJ1-1 | . | . | TRBV18 | CASSSRTESYGDTEAFF | TGTGCCAGCTCAAGTCGGACAGAGAGCTACGGGGACACTGAAGCTTTCTTT
TRBJ1-1 | . | TRBD1 | TRBV7-6 | CASSPRQGATNTEAFF | TGTGCCAGCAGCCCTCGACAGGGTGCTACGAACACTGAAGCTTTCTTT
TRBJ2-7 | . | TRBD2 | TRBV7-2 | CASSLDRGVSYEQYF | TGTGCCAGCAGCTTAGATCGGGGGGTTTCCTACGAGCAGTACTTC
TRBJ2-2 | . | . | TRBV5-1 | CASSSQVAPRGTGELFF | TGCGCCAGCAGCTCTCAAGTCGCACCTCGGGGCACCGGGGAGCTGTTTTTT
TRBJ2-1 | few | TRBD2 | TRBV13 | CASSLGTSVDNEQFF | TGTGCCAGCAGCTTAGGGACTAGCGTAGACAATGAGCAGTTCTTC
TRBJ2-7 | . | TRBD1 | TRBV18 | CASSPSGQNYEQYF | TGTGCCAGCTCACCATCGGGACAGAACTACGAGCAGTACTTC
TRBJ2-1 | . | . | TRBV14 | CASSQDETNLWNEQFF | TGTGCCAGCAGCCAAGACGAGACAAACTTGTGGAATGAGCAGTTCTTC
TRBJ2-1 | . | TRBD1 | TRBV5-1 | CASSATGGFYNEQFF | TGCGCCAGCAGCGCCACAGGGGGCTTCTACAATGAGCAGTTCTTC
TRBJ2-5 | . | TRBD2 | TRBV19 | CASSEIAGGRETQYF | TGTGCCAGTAGTGAAATAGCGGGGGGGAGGGAGACCCAGTACTTC
TRBJ2-5 | once | TRBD2 | TRBV30 | CAWDATSAGWETQYF | TGTGCCTGGGATGCGACTAGCGCAGGATGGGAGACCCAGTACTTC
TRBJ2-2 | few | TRBD1 | TRBV7-9 | CASKGTVTGELFF | TGTGCCAGCAAGGGGACAGTAACCGGGGAGCTGTTTTTT
TRBJ1-2 | . | TRBD1 | TRBV7-3 | CASSPTVGQGNGYTF | TGTGCCAGCAGCCCCACTGTGGGACAGGGGAATGGCTACACCTTC
TRBJ1-1 | few | TRBD1 | TRBV6-5 | CASRRTGGDTEAFF | TGTGCCAGCAGACGGACAGGGGGGGATACTGAAGCTTTCTTT
TRBJ1-2 | . | TRBD1 | TRBV27 | CASSKGQGDYGYTF | TGTGCCAGCAGTAAGGGACAGGGAGACTATGGCTACACCTTC
TRBJ2-1 | . | TRBD2 | TRBV7-9 | CASSLGGFWLAGYEQFF | TGTGCCAGCAGCTTAGGGGGCTTTTGGTTAGCGGGCTATGAGCAGTTCTTC
TRBJ2-7 | . | TRBD2 | TRBV9 | CASSVASGGSSYEQYF | TGTGCCAGCAGCGTCGCTAGCGGGGGGAGCTCCTACGAGCAGTACTTC
TRBJ2-5 | . | TRBD1 | TRBV7-3 | CASSQGDLETQYF | TGTGCCAGCAGCCAGGGGGATCTGGAGACCCAGTACTTC
TRBJ1-2 | . | TRBD1 | TRBV6-1 | CASSDQGQPWVYGYTF | TGTGCCAGCAGTGACCAGGGACAGCCGTGGGTCTATGGCTACACCTTC
TRBJ2-7 | . | . | TRBV7-9 | CASSLAAASPYEQYF | TGTGCCAGCAGCTTAGCAGCGGCCTCCCCCTACGAGCAGTACTTC
TRBJ1-1 | . | TRBD1 | TRBV15 | CATSRTITGGNTEAFF | TGTGCCACCAGCAGAACTATTACAGGGGGCAACACTGAAGCTTTCTTT
TRBJ2-4 | . | . | TRBV4-1 | CASSQDLFGGILAKNIQYF | TGCGCCAGCAGCCAAGATCTGTTTGGAGGGATCCTAGCCAAAAACATTCAGTACTTC
TRBJ1-5 | . | . | TRBV7-9 | CASSLGQDSNQPQHF | TGTGCCAGCAGCTTAGGACAAGATAGCAATCAGCCCCAGCATTTT
TRBJ2-3 | . | TRBD2 | TRBV7-2 | CASSLRLAGASTDTQYF | TGTGCCAGCAGCCTTCGACTAGCGGGGGCTAGCACAGATACGCAGTATTTT
TRBJ2-5 | . | TRBD2 | TRBV7-3 | CASSPLAGGPPNTQYF | TGTGCCAGCAGCCCACTAGCGGGAGGCCCCCCTAATACCCAGTACTTC